A selection of T cell receptor beta chains follows, all from one sample in a study of cytomegalovirus exposure and HLA in healthy donors. The data were produced by immunoSEQ multiplex PCR, yet TCRdb's version contains in-frame clones alone and is incomplete. This sample has roughly 160,000 clones, with around 80% found just once. The sequenced sample consisted of PBMCs. These receptors came from a man in his late teens or twenties in good health and CMV-seropositive. Each CDR3 is given with its conserved first and last residue. The D gene is left open where the match is weak. Size is omitted from some rows. Given values are once, few, many or a class for expanded clones.

CDR3 protein	CDR3 DNA	D gene	J gene	clone size	V gene
CASSVDSLSRNTIYF	TGTGCCAGCAGTGTTGACAGCCTTAGCCGAAACACCATATATTTT	.	TRBJ1-3	few	TRBV2
CAMTDSSHLSGANVLTF	TGTGCCATGACGGACAGTTCTCACCTTTCTGGGGCCAACGTCCTGACTTTC	.	TRBJ2-6	.	TRBV10-3
CASSEEDRGPYNEQFF	TGTGCCAGCAGTGAAGAAGACAGGGGGCCATACAATGAGCAGTTCTTC	TRBD1	TRBJ2-1	.	TRBV2
CASSVFQGLYNEQFF	TGTGCCAGCAGTGTATTCCAGGGTCTCTACAATGAGCAGTTCTTC	.	TRBJ2-1	.	TRBV6-1
CASSLGGEQFF	TGTGCCAGCAGCTTGGGAGGGGAGCAGTTCTTC	TRBD2	TRBJ2-1	few	TRBV11-2
CASSEDGQEQGETQYF	TGTGCCAGCAGTGAGGACGGACAGGAGCAAGGAGAGACCCAGTACTTC	TRBD1	TRBJ2-5	.	TRBV6-1
CASSQRGTSNYEQYF	TGCGCCAGCAGCCAACGCGGGACTAGTAACTACGAGCAGTACTTC	TRBD2	TRBJ2-7	.	TRBV4-1
CASSGAGTGPSEGGYTF	TGTGCCAGCAGCGGGGCCGGGACAGGGCCATCGGAGGGCGGCTACACCTTC	TRBD1	TRBJ1-2	once	TRBV9
CASSFKGQSYEQYF	TGTGCCAGCAGCTTCAAGGGGCAGAGCTACGAGCAGTACTTC	.	TRBJ2-7	once	TRBV7-9
CASSQGGGPAYEQYF	TGTGCCAGCAGCCAAGGGGGGGGGCCGGCTTACGAGCAGTACTTC	.	TRBJ2-7	.	TRBV7-2
CASSLVGTGRGELFF	TGTGCCAGCAGCTTGGTCGGGACAGGGCGAGGGGAGCTGTTTTTT	TRBD1	TRBJ2-2	.	TRBV5-4
CASSPQTSGSLSYNEQFF	TGTGCCAGCAGTCCACAGACTAGCGGGAGTCTCTCCTACAATGAGCAGTTCTTC	TRBD2	TRBJ2-1	.	TRBV7-6
CAISPRLDEQYF	TGTGCCATCAGTCCGCGGTTGGACGAGCAGTACTTC	.	TRBJ2-7	.	TRBV10-3
CASRYGNSGQYEQYF	TGCGCCAGCCGCTATGGGAATTCAGGACAATACGAGCAGTACTTC	.	TRBJ2-7	.	TRBV5-1
CASSLSLDSVNEQFF	TGCGCCAGCAGCTTGTCGCTAGATTCGGTCAATGAGCAGTTCTTC	.	TRBJ2-1	few	TRBV5-1
CASRWTGTVVYEQYF	TGTGCCAGCCGTTGGACCGGGACTGTCGTTTACGAGCAGTACTTC	.	TRBJ2-7	.	TRBV6-1
CASRTTSGRLNEQFF	TGTGCCAGCAGGACGACTAGCGGGAGACTCAATGAGCAGTTCTTC	TRBD2	TRBJ2-1	.	TRBV6-5
CASSPSAGALWGYEQYF	TGTGCCAGTAGTCCCTCAGCGGGAGCTCTCTGGGGATACGAGCAGTACTTC	TRBD2	TRBJ2-7	.	TRBV19
CSSSLNTEAFF	TGTTCCAGCAGCCTAAACACTGAAGCTTTCTTT	.	TRBJ1-1	.	TRBV7-9
CASSLGLAGGDQYF	TGTGCCAGCAGCTTAGGCTTAGCGGGAGGAGACCAGTACTTC	TRBD2	TRBJ2-7	.	TRBV13
CASSPDRGQPQHF	TGTGCCAGCTCACCGGACAGGGGCCAGCCCCAGCATTTT	TRBD1	TRBJ1-5	.	TRBV18
CASSLGQGSYNEQFF	TGCGCCAGCAGCTTGGGACAGGGCTCCTACAATGAGCAGTTCTTC	TRBD1	TRBJ2-1	few	TRBV5-1
CASRRTGGSPLHF	TGTGCCAGCAGAAGGACAGGGGGTTCACCCCTCCACTTT	TRBD1	TRBJ1-6	once	TRBV6-5
CSVVFQSSGANALTF	TGCAGCGTTGTGTTCCAGAGCTCTGGGGCCAACGCCCTGACTTTC	.	TRBJ2-6	.	TRBV29-1
CSGGSGSSYEQYF	TGCAGCGGCGGGTCCGGGTCAAGCTACGAGCAGTACTTC	.	TRBJ2-7	.	TRBV29-1
CASSPTGGYTEAFF	TGTGCCAGCAGCCCCACAGGGGGCTACACTGAAGCTTTCTTT	TRBD1	TRBJ1-1	.	TRBV5-4